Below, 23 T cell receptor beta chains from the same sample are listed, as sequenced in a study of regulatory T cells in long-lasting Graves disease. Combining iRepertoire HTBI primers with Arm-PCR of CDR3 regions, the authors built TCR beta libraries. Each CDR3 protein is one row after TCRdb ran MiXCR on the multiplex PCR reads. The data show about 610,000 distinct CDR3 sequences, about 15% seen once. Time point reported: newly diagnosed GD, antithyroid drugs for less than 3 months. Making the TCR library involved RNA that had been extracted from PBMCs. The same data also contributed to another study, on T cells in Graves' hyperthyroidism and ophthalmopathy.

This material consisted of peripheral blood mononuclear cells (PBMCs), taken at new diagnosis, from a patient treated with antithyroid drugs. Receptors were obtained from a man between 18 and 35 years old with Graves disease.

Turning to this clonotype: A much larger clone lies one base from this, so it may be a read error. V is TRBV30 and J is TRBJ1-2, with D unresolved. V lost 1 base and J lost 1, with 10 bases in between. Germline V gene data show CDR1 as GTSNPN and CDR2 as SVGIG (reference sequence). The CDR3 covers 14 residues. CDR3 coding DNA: TGTGCCTGGAGTGCCACTTGGGGTAACTATGGCTACACCTTC. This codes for CAWSATWGNYGYTF.

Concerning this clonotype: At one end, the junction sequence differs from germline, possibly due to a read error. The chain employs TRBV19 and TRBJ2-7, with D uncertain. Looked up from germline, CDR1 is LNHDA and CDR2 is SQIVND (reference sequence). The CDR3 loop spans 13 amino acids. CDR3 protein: CASRSGSSYERYF. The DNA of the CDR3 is TGTGCCAGTAGATCTGGGTCTTCCTACGAGCGGTACTTC.

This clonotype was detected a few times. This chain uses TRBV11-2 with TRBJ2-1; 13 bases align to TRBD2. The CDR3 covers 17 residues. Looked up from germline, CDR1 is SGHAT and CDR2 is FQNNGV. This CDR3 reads CVSQRTSGRPSHNEQFF. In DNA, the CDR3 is TGTGTTTCTCAGAGGACTAGCGGGAGACCATCCCACAATGAGCAGTTCTTC.

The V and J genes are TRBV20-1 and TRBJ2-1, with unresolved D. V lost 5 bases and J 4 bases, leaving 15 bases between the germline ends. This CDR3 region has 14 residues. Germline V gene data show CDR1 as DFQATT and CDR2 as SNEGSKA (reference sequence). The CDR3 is CSARDMGGYNEQFF. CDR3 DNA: TGCAGTGCTCGCGATATGGGTGGGTACAATGAGCAGTTCTTC.

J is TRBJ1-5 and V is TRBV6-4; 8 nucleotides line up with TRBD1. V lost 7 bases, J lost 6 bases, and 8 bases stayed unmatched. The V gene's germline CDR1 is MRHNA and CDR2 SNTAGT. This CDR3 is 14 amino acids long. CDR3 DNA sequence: TGTGCCAGCACAGGGGGCGCGGGCAGTCAGCCCCAGCATTTT. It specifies CASTGGAGSQPQHF.

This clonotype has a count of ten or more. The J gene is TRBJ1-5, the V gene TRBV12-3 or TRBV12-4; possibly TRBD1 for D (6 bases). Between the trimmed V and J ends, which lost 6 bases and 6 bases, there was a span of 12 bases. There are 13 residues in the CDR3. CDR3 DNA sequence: TGTGCCAGCAGACGTACAGGGATTCAGCCCCAGCATTTT. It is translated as CASRRTGIQPQHF.

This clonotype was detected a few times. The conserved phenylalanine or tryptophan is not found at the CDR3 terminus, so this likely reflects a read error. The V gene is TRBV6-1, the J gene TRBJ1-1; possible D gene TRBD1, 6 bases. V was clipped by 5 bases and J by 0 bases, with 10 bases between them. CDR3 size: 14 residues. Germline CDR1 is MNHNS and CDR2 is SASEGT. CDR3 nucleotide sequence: TGTGCCAGCAGTCGGGACACTTTGAACACTGAAGCTTTCCTT. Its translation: CASSRDTLNTEAFL.

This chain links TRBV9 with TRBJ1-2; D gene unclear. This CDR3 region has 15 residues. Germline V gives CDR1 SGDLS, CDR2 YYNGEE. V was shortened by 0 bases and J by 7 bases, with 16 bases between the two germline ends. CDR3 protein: CASSVGTVRKRGYTF. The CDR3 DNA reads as TGTGCCAGCAGCGTAGGAACGGTCCGTAAGCGTGGCTACACCTTC.

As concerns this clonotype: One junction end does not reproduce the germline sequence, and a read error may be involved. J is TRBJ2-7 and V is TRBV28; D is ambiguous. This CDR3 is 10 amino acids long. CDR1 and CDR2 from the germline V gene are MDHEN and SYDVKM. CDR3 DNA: TGTGCCAGCGGCTTCTACGAGCAGTGCTTC. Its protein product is CASGFYEQCF.

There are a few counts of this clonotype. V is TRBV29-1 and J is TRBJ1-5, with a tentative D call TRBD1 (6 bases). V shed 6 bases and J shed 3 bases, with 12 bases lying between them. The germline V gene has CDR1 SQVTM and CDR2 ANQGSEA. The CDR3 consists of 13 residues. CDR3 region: CSVPGADNQPQHF. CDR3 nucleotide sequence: TGCAGCGTCCCGGGGGCGGACAATCAGCCCCAGCATTTT.

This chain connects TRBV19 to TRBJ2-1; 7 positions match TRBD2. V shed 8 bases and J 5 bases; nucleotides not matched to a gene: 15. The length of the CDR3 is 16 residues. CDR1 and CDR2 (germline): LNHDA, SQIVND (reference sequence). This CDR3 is CASLPRGEGPDNEQFF. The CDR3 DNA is TGTGCCAGTCTTCCCCGGGGGGAGGGGCCAGACAATGAGCAGTTCTTC.

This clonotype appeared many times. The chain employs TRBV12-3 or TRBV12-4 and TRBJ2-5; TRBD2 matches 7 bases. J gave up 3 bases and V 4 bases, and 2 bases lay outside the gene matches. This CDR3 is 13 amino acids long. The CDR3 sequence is CASSSLAEETQYF. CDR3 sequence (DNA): TGTGCCAGCAGTTCTCTAGCGGAAGAGACCCAGTACTTC.

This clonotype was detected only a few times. The CDR3 loop reads CSAKRQGYEQYF. CDR3 sequence (DNA): TGCAGTGCAAAGCGACAGGGCTACGAGCAGTACTTC. This sequence joins TRBV20-1 and TRBJ2-7; 7 bases are a match to TRBD1. Germline V lookup: CDR1 DFQATT, CDR2 SNEGSKA (reference sequence). The CDR3 loop spans 12 amino acids. The junction had 5 bases not matched to a gene; V was cut back by 6 bases and J by 3 bases.

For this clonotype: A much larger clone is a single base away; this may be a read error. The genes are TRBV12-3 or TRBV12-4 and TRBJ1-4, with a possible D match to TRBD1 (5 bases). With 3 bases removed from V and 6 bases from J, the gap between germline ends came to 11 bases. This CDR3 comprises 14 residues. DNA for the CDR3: TGTGCCAGCAGTTTCAGCAGGGTCGATGAAAAACTGTTTTTT. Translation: CASSFSRVDEKLFF.

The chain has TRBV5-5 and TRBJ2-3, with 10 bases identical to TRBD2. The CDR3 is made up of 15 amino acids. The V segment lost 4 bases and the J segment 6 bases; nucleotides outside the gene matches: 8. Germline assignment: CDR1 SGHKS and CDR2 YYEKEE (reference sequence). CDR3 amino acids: CASSLTSGYPDTQYF. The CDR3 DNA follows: TGTGCCAGCAGCCTGACTAGCGGGTACCCGGATACGCAGTATTTT.

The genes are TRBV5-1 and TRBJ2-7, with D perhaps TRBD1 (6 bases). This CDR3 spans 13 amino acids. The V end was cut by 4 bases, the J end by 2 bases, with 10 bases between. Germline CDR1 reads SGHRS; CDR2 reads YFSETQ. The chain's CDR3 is CASSEDSTYEQYF. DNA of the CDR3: TGCGCCAGCAGCGAGGACAGTACCTACGAGCAGTACTTC.

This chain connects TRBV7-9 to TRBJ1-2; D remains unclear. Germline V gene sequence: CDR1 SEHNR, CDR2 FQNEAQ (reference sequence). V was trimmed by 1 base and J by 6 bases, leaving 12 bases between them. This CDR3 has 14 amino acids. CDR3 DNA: TGTGCCAGCAGCTTAGATAGCAGGAGAGATGGCTACACCTTC. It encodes CASSLDSRRDGYTF.

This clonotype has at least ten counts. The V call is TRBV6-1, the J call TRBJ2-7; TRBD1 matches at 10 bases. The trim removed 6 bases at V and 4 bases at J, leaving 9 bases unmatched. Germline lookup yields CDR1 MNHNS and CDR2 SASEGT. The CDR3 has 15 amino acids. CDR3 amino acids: CASSPGQGYRYEQYF. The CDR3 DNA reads TGTGCCAGCAGCCCGGGACAGGGGTATAGATACGAGCAGTACTTC.

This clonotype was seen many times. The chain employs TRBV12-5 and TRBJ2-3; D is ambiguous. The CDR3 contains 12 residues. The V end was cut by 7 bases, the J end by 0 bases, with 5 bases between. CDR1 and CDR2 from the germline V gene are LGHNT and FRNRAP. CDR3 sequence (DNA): TGTGCTAGTGCCTGGAGCACAGATACGCAGTATTTT. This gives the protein CASAWSTDTQYF.

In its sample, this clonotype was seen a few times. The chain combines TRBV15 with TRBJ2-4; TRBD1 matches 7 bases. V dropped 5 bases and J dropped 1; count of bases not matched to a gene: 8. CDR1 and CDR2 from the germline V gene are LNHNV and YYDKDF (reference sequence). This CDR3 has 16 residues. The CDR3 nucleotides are TGTGCCACCAGCGGTTATCCGACAGGGGCCAAAAACATTCAGTACTTC. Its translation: CATSGYPTGAKNIQYF.

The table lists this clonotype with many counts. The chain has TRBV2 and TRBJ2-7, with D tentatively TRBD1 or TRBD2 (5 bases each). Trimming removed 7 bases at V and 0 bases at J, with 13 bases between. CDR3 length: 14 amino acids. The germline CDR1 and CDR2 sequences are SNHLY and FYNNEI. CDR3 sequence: CASNGGSSSYEQYF. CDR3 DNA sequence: TGTGCCAGCAATGGGGGTTCGAGCTCCTACGAGCAGTACTTC.

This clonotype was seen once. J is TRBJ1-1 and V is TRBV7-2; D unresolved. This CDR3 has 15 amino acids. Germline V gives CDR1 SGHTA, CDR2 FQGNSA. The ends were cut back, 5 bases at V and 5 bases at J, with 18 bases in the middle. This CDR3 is CASSQKPVIATEAFF. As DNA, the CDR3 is TGTGCCAGCAGCCAAAAACCCGTGATTGCGACTGAAGCTTTCTTT.

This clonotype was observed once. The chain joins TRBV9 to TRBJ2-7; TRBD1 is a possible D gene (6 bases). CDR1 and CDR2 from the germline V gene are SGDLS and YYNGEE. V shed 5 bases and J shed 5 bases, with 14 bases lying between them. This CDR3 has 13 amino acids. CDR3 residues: CASSYEQGNEQYF. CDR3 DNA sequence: TGTGCCAGCAGTTATGAACAGGGAAACGAGCAGTACTTC.